The TCR beta chain under discussion was sequenced for a study of cytomegalovirus exposure and HLA in healthy donors. About the study: Unique TCRs numbering around 80 million, obtained from HLA-typed donors, made up an early data release. Findings and limits, study-wide: Listed as cytomegalovirus-associated were 150 to 200 TCR beta chains. Differences between HLA loci emerged in a later analysis of TCR association rates, with DRB1 most and HLA-C fewest.

To note about this clone: Its antigen is as yet unknown.

Both 60 Vbeta primers and 13 Jbeta primers went into the PCR. Using immunoSEQ multiplex PCR, the repertoire was profiled, and TCRdb retains in-frame clones only, with some absent. The data hold hundreds of thousands of clones, with more than 55% observed a single time. CDR1 and CDR2 from the germline V gene are SGDLS and YYNGEE. V lost 0 bases and J 5 bases, leaving 14 bases between the germline ends. The CDR3 consists of 15 residues. The donors were healthy bone marrow donors. Sequenced: PBMCs. The receptor's source is a female donor in good health and CMV-seronegative. The chain joins TRBV9 to TRBJ2-5; tentative D call: TRBD1 (6 bases). The CDR3 loop reads CASSVEGVTGETQYF. As DNA, the CDR3 is TGTGCCAGCAGCGTAGAGGGGGTTACAGGGGAGACCCAGTACTTC.